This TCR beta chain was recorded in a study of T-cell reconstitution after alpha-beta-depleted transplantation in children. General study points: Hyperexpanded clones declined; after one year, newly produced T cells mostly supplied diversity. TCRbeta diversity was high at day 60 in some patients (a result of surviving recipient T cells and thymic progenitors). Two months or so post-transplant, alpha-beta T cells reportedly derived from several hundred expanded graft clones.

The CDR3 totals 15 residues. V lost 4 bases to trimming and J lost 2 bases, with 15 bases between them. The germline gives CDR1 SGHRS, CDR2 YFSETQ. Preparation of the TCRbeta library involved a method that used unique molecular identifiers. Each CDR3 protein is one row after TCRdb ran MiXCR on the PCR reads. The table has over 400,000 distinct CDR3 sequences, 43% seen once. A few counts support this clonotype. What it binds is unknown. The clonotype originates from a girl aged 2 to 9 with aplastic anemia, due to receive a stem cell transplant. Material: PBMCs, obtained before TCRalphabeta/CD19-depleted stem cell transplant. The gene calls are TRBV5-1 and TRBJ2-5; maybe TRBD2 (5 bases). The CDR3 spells CASSPGASRQETQYF. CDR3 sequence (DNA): TGCGCCAGCAGCCCGGGCGCTAGCCGACAAGAGACCCAGTACTTC.